The next 28 T cell receptor beta chains were all read from a single sample in a study of blood T cell repertoires in COVID-19. Method: immunoSEQ multiplex PCR; TCRdb's copy keeps in-frame clones and lacks some. The data hold over 350,000 clones, with 70% to 90% observed a single time. The specimen was PBMCs or T cells enriched from blood (not recorded which). The receptor source for this set is a woman aged 30 to 39 with acute COVID-19.

The gene calls are TRBV9 and TRBJ2-3; 11 bases are shared with TRBD2. The CDR3 contains 18 residues. Trimming removed 3 bases from V and 2 bases from J; junction bases left unmatched: 11. The V gene's germline CDR1 is SGDLS and CDR2 YYNGEE. CDR3 loop: CASSEGLLAGGPTDTQYF. In DNA, the CDR3 is TGTGCCAGCAGCGAAGGACTCTTAGCGGGGGGGCCCACAGATACGCAGTATTTT.

V and J are TRBV6-2 or TRBV6-3 and TRBJ2-3; 7 nucleotides line up with TRBD2. Trimming at V came to 5 bases and at J to 0 bases, leaving 5 bases not matched to a gene. CDR1 is MNHEY and CDR2 is SVGEGT in the germline V gene. CDR3 length equals 15 residues. The CDR3 DNA sequence: TGTGCCAGCAGTAAGGGACTAAAAAGCACAGATACGCAGTATTTT. Translating it yields CASSKGLKSTDTQYF.

The chain has TRBV9 and TRBJ1-3; 9 nucleotides match TRBD1. Germline CDR1 SGDLS, CDR2 YYNGEE. This CDR3 contains 19 residues. With 4 bases clipped from V and 7 bases from J, the junction kept 21 bases outside the gene matches. CDR3 amino acids: CASSPTGTGITPPLNTIYF. The CDR3 DNA reads TGTGCCAGCAGCCCGACCGGGACAGGGATTACCCCGCCGCTGAACACCATATATTTT.

The chain joins TRBV14 to TRBJ2-3; D might be TRBD1 (5 bases). CDR1 and CDR2 from the germline V gene are SGHDN and FVKESK. The CDR3 sequence is 15 residues long. V shed 2 bases and J shed 4 bases, with 13 bases lying between them. As DNA, the CDR3 is TGTGCCAGCAGCCAACAAGCTACCAGGGCAGATACGCAGTATTTT. This translates into CASSQQATRADTQYF.

This chain connects TRBV13 to TRBJ1-3, with 8 positions matching TRBD1. Germline-derived CDR1 and CDR2 are PRHDT and FYEKMQ (reference sequence). This CDR3 region has 14 residues. J lost 6 bases, V lost 4 bases, and 5 bases had no gene match. DNA of the CDR3: TGTGCCAGCAGCTCTAGGACAGGGTTAAACACCATATATTTT. The encoded protein is CASSSRTGLNTIYF.

The chain recombines TRBV27 with TRBJ1-1, with D unclear. Germline CDR1 reads MNHEY; CDR2 reads SMNVEV (reference sequence). V gave up 0 bases and J gave up 7 bases, with 9 bases separating them. CDR3 length: 13 amino acids. The CDR3 nucleotides are TGTGCCAGCAGTTTATCCCGGGGTCTTGAAGCTTTCTTT. Translation: CASSLSRGLEAFF.

The J gene is TRBJ1-5, the V gene TRBV15; D is undetermined. V was shortened by 0 bases and J by 5 bases, with 8 bases between the two germline ends. The CDR3 is 14 amino acids. Germline CDR1 reads LNHNV; CDR2 reads YYDKDF (reference sequence). The CDR3 loop reads CATSRDLGDQPQHF. In DNA form, the CDR3 reads TGTGCCACCAGCAGAGATTTGGGAGATCAGCCCCAGCATTTT.

The chain employs TRBV11-3 and TRBJ2-7, with TRBD2 as a possible D gene (6 bases). From germline, CDR1 is SGHNT and CDR2 YENEEA. CDR3 length equals 14 residues. The ends were cut back, 3 bases at V and 2 bases at J, with 11 bases in the middle. The CDR3 nucleotides are TGTGCCAGCAGCTTGGGGGGTAGGACCTACGAGCAGTACTTC. This sequence encodes CASSLGGRTYEQYF.

This clone was observed a single time. The chain carries TRBV7-9 and TRBJ1-1, with 8 bases identical to TRBD1. J gave up 1 base and V 5 bases, and 3 bases lay outside the gene matches. CDR1 and CDR2 (germline): SEHNR, FQNEAQ (reference sequence). The CDR3 is 14 residues long. The CDR3: CASSKGQANTEAFF. CDR3 sequence (DNA): TGTGCCAGCAGCAAGGGACAGGCGAACACTGAAGCTTTCTTT. Drawing the rest from reference TRBV7-9 and TRBJ1-1, the complete variable domain is DTGVSQNPRHKITKRGQNVTFRCDPISEHNRLYWYRQTLGQGPEFLTYFQNEAQLEKSRLLSDRFSAERPKGSFSTLEIQRTEQGDSAMYLCASSKGQANTEAFFGQGTRLTVV.

The V call is TRBV6-1, the J call TRBJ1-5; D is ambiguous. V was trimmed by 1 base and J by 7 bases, leaving 11 bases between them. Germline values: CDR1 MNHNS, CDR2 SASEGT. The CDR3 has 14 residues. CDR3 residues: CASSEGGSSQPQHF. The CDR3 DNA sequence: TGTGCCAGCAGTGAAGGTGGGAGTAGCCAGCCCCAGCATTTT.

The V and J genes are TRBV6-5 and TRBJ2-7; no clear D. The CDR3 covers 11 residues. Deletions cut 10 bases from V and 0 bases from J, with 7 bases between. Germline assignment: CDR1 MNHEY and CDR2 SVGAGI. The CDR3 reads CATHSSYEQYF. The DNA of the CDR3 is TGTGCCACCCACAGCTCCTACGAGCAGTACTTC.

V is TRBV9 and J is TRBJ2-7; unclear D gene. The CDR3 has 14 residues. Germline V gene lookup returns CDR1 SGDLS and CDR2 YYNGEE. V gave up 0 bases and J gave up 2 bases, with 9 bases separating them. CDR3 sequence: CASSVGHRPYEQYF. CDR3 bases: TGTGCCAGCAGCGTAGGCCACAGACCCTACGAGCAGTACTTC. The variable domain in full, completed from reference TRBV9 and TRBJ2-7, reads DSGVTQTPKHLITATGQRVTLRCSPRSGDLSVYWYQQSLDQGLQFLIQYYNGEERAKGNILERFSAQQFPDLHSELNLSSLELGDSALYFCASSVGHRPYEQYFGPGTRLTVT.

The V and J genes are TRBV2 and TRBJ1-2; D remains unclear. Germline-derived CDR1 and CDR2 are SNHLY and FYNNEI. The CDR3 sequence is 13 residues long. The germline V and J ends were trimmed by 6 bases and 2 bases, with 10 bases remaining between them. CDR3 nucleotide sequence: TGTGCCAGCAGCTTTGACAAGAACTATGGCTACACCTTC. Translating it yields CASSFDKNYGYTF.

CDR3 nucleotide sequence: TGCAGCGTTGAAGACCGACTATCCGGGACAGGGGAACTGTTTTTT. It yields the protein CSVEDRLSGTGELFF. The chain recombines TRBV29-1 with TRBJ1-4; TRBD1 matches 10 bases. Germline V CDR1 and CDR2: SQVTM, ANQGSEA. The CDR3 totals 15 residues. V was pared by 0 bases and J by 12 bases, with 10 bases of the junction left unmatched.

V gene TRBV3-1 (or the pseudogene TRBV3-2) combines with J gene TRBJ1-4, with TRBD1 as a possible D gene (6 bases). With 8 bases removed from V and 8 bases from J, the gap between germline ends came to 18 bases. The length of the CDR3 is 14 residues. CDR1 and CDR2 from the germline V gene are LGHDT and YNNKEL (reference sequence). This CDR3 reads CASRRQGQGEKLFF. CDR3 bases: TGTGCCAGCCGGCGGCAGGGACAAGGCGAAAAACTGTTTTTT.

To note about this clone: The sample contains more than one DNA sequence encoding this CDR3. This chain links TRBV29-1 with TRBJ1-1, with D possibly matching TRBD1 (5 bases). The CDR3 covers 11 residues. Trimming stripped 3 bases from V and 5 bases from J, with 7 bases between. Germline V CDR1 and CDR2: SQVTM, ANQGSEA. DNA for the CDR3: TGCAGCGTTGATAGGGGTACTGAAGCTTTCTTT. Residues: CSVDRGTEAFF.

This chain uses TRBV10-1 with TRBJ2-7; 7 positions agree with TRBD1. J lost 2 bases, V lost 7 bases, and 11 bases had no gene match. CDR1 WNHNN and CDR2 SYGVQD come from the germline V gene (reference sequence). CDR3 length: 15 amino acids. The CDR3: CASNPPTGMAYEQYF. The CDR3 DNA reads as TGCGCCAGCAACCCCCCGACAGGGATGGCCTACGAGCAGTACTTC.

This rearrangement joins TRBV2 to TRBJ1-4, with 9 nucleotides matching TRBD1. J gave up 8 bases and V 5 bases, and 9 bases lay outside the gene matches. From germline, CDR1 is SNHLY and CDR2 FYNNEI. The CDR3 is made up of 15 amino acids. The DNA for the CDR3 is TGTGCCAGCAGTCGGGACAGGGTTAGTAGGGAAAAACTGTTTTTT. Its protein is CASSRDRVSREKLFF.

The chain employs TRBV18 and TRBJ2-2; 7 bases match TRBD1. CDR3 length equals 17 residues. Germline V CDR1 and CDR2: KGHSH, LQKENI. J gave up 0 bases and V 3 bases, and 7 bases lay outside the gene matches. CDR3 in DNA: TGTGCCAGCTCACCGACAGGGATGGGTCCGAACACCGGGGAGCTGTTTTTT. This translates into CASSPTGMGPNTGELFF.

With respect to this clone: This may arise from a read error, as a much more abundant clone is one base away. The chain carries TRBV6-5 and TRBJ1-1; weak D call: TRBD1 (6 bases). V dropped 6 bases and J dropped 1 base, with 9 bases sitting between them. The V gene's germline CDR1 is MNHEY and CDR2 SVGAGI. The CDR3 is 13 residues long. The CDR3 loop reads CASSDRWNTEAFF. CDR3 bases: TGTGCCAGCAGCGACAGGTGGAACACTGAAGCTTTCTTT.

CDR3 DNA sequence: TGCGCCAGCAGCCAGAGATATACGCAGTATTTT. Its protein product is CASSQRYTQYF. V usage is TRBV4-1 and J usage is TRBJ2-3; D is ambiguous. V dropped 3 bases and J dropped 7 bases, with 5 bases sitting between them. The CDR3 sequence is 11 residues long. Per the germline V gene, CDR1 is MGHRA and CDR2 is YSYEKL.

The DNA of the CDR3 is TGTGCCAGCAGCCGGACAAACTACGAGCAGTACTTC. Encoded protein: CASSRTNYEQYF. The chain links TRBV5-6 to TRBJ2-7; possible D gene TRBD1, 5 bases. Germline CDR1 is SGHDT and CDR2 is YYEEEE. The CDR3 is 12 residues long. The V and J ends lost 4 bases and 3 bases respectively, with 8 bases between them. Full variable domain (outside the CDR3, taken from reference TRBV5-6 and TRBJ2-7): DAGVTQSPTHLIKTRGQQVTLRCSPKSGHDTVSWYQQALGQGPQFIFQYYEEEERQRGNFPDRFSGHQFPNYSSELNVNALLLGDSALYLCASSRTNYEQYFGPGTRLTVT.

V gene TRBV7-6 combines with J gene TRBJ2-1, with TRBD2 matching 8 bases. The CDR3 loop spans 16 amino acids. The germline V gene has CDR1 SGHVS and CDR2 FNYEAQ. V shed 3 bases, J shed 1 base, and the junction held 5 bases outside the gene matches. CDR3 region: CASSLTAGGSYNEQFF. The CDR3 DNA follows: TGTGCCAGCAGCTTGACGGCGGGGGGTTCCTACAATGAGCAGTTCTTC.

CDR3 loop: CASSSSGGLHEQYF. The CDR3 nucleotides read TGCGCCAGCAGCTCCAGCGGGGGTCTACACGAGCAGTACTTC. The chain employs TRBV5-1 and TRBJ2-7, with 8 bases matching TRBD2. V lost 3 bases and J lost 5; bases outside the gene matches: 7. The length of the CDR3 is 14 residues. Germline V lookup: CDR1 SGHRS, CDR2 YFSETQ.

The rearrangement links TRBV10-3 to TRBJ2-7, with D maybe TRBD2 (5 bases). Germline V gene data show CDR1 as ENHRY and CDR2 as SYGVKD. The CDR3 runs 12 residues. V dropped 10 bases and J dropped 3 bases, with 13 bases sitting between them. CDR3 bases: TGTGCCACGGGTAGGGAGAGCTACGAGCAGTACTTC. The encoded protein is CATGRESYEQYF.

The chain carries TRBV5-1 and TRBJ2-1, with 11 bases aligning to TRBD2. The germline V gene has CDR1 SGHRS and CDR2 YFSETQ. CDR3 length equals 15 residues. V trimming: 4 bases; J trimming: 5 bases; junction bases outside the gene matches: 5. CDR3 region: CASSIELAGDNEQFF. The CDR3 region has the DNA TGCGCCAGCAGCATAGAACTAGCGGGGGACAATGAGCAGTTCTTC.

This rearrangement joins TRBV4-2 to TRBJ2-7, with TRBD2 matching over 12 bases. This CDR3 region has 16 residues. V dropped 3 bases and J dropped 3; count of bases not matched to a gene: 6. Germline CDR1 reads LGHNA; CDR2 reads YNFKEQ. The CDR3 reads CASSQPGLAGIYEQYF. As DNA, the CDR3 is TGTGCCAGCAGCCAGCCCGGACTAGCGGGGATCTACGAGCAGTACTTC.

In DNA form, the CDR3 reads TGTGCCACCTCTCTTAACAATGAGCAGTTCTTC. It translates to CATSLNNEQFF. The chain combines TRBV19 with TRBJ2-1; D unclear. CDR1 is LNHDA and CDR2 is SQIVND in the germline V gene (reference sequence). Trimming stripped 10 bases from V and 5 bases from J, with 9 bases between. The CDR3 consists of 11 residues.